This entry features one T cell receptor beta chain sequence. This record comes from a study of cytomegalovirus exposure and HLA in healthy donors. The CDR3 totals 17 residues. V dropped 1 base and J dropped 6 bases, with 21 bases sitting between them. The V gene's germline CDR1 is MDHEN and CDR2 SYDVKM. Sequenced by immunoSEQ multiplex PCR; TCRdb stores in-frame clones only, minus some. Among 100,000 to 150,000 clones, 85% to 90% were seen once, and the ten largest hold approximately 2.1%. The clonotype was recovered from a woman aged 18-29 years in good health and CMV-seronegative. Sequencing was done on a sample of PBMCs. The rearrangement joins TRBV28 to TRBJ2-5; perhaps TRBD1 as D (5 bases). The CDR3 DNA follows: TGTGCCAGCAGTTTATCGCGAAAAGGACATGCCGGGCAGACCCAGTACTTC. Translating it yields CASSLSRKGHAGQTQYF.